These 27 T cell receptor beta chains share one sample of origin, sequenced in a study of blood T cell repertoires in COVID-19. Clones were read by immunoSEQ multiplex PCR, and TCRdb kept only the in-frame ones, dropping some. Here the sample spans a few hundred thousand clones, approximately 80% being singletons. Sequencing input: peripheral blood. The receptors here all came from a human donor in a cohort sampled during active COVID-19.

The chain uses TRBV30 and TRBJ2-2; D is perhaps TRBD1 (6 bases). V lost 8 bases and J lost 6, with 13 bases in between. There are 12 residues in the CDR3. The germline gives CDR1 GTSNPN, CDR2 SVGIG (reference sequence). The chain's CDR3 is CAKGENSGELFF. The CDR3 DNA reads TGTGCCAAGGGGGAGAATTCCGGGGAGCTGTTTTTT.

J is TRBJ2-3 and V is TRBV11-2; D is possibly TRBD1 (6 bases). The CDR3 extends over 12 amino acids. CDR1 is SGHAT and CDR2 is FQNNGV in the germline V gene. V lost 8 bases and J 2 bases, leaving 8 bases between the germline ends. This CDR3 reads CASGQFTDTQYF. CDR3 sequence (DNA): TGTGCCAGCGGACAGTTCACAGATACGCAGTATTTT.

The chain carries TRBV2 and TRBJ2-3; tentatively, D is TRBD2 (6 bases). This CDR3 spans 15 amino acids. Germline CDR1 reads SNHLY; CDR2 reads FYNNEI. V lost 7 bases and J 2 bases, leaving 16 bases between the germline ends. The CDR3 coding sequence is TGTGCCAGCATCCGAGGACTAACTTACACAGATACGCAGTATTTT. Its protein product is CASIRGLTYTDTQYF.

This clone has a count of ten or more. The genes are TRBV7-8 and TRBJ1-3, with no clear D. CDR3 length equals 15 residues. Deletions cut 5 bases from V and 0 bases from J, with 11 bases between. Germline assignment: CDR1 SGHVS and CDR2 FQNEAQ. CDR3 nucleotides: TGTGCCAGCAGCCTCCGACACATCTCTGGAAACACCATATATTTT. It encodes CASSLRHISGNTIYF.

V and J are TRBV5-1 and TRBJ1-1; D gene ambiguous. The germline gives CDR1 SGHRS, CDR2 YFSETQ. The CDR3 is 16 residues long. V lost 4 bases, J lost 5 bases, and 21 bases lay in between. Here the CDR3 DNA reads TGCGCCAGCAGCCCGCTACAACCACGGAGTGGGACTGAAGCTTTCTTT. It translates to CASSPLQPRSGTEAFF.

Only a few counts were recorded for this clone. The chain carries TRBV19 and TRBJ2-1, with 9 bases matching TRBD1. The CDR3 has 14 amino acids. Germline V gene sequence: CDR1 LNHDA, CDR2 SQIVND (reference sequence). Trimming removed 7 bases from V and 9 bases from J; junction bases left unmatched: 10. The chain's CDR3 is CASTIGQGRGEQFF. The CDR3 nucleotides are TGTGCCAGTACCATAGGACAGGGGCGGGGTGAGCAGTTCTTC.

The CDR3 bases are TGTGCCAGCAGCGAACTAGCGGGAGTATACAATGAGCAGTTCTTC. Its translation: CASSELAGVYNEQFF. The V call is TRBV9, the J call TRBJ2-1, with 11 bases identical to TRBD2. This CDR3 contains 15 residues. V shed 3 bases, J shed 4 bases, and the junction held 3 bases outside the gene matches. Germline V gives CDR1 SGDLS, CDR2 YYNGEE.

This sequence joins TRBV19 and TRBJ1-2; 8 positions match TRBD1. The CDR3 runs to 14 residues. The germline gives CDR1 LNHDA, CDR2 SQIVND (reference sequence). The junction had 4 bases not matched to a gene; V was cut back by 3 bases and J by 4 bases. CDR3 in DNA: TGTGCCAGTAGTATCAGGGGGCTCGTCTATGGCTACACCTTC. The encoded protein is CASSIRGLVYGYTF.

The chain links TRBV5-6 to TRBJ2-7; D possibly corresponds to TRBD2 (6 bases). V lost 5 bases, J lost 9 bases, and 24 bases lay in between. The CDR3 covers 15 residues. CDR1 is SGHDT and CDR2 is YYEEEE in the germline V gene. Here the CDR3 DNA reads TGTGCCAGCAGTCCAGGATGGGGCGCGGGAAATCCGCAGTACTTC. Amino acid sequence: CASSPGWGAGNPQYF.

This rearrangement joins TRBV7-9 to TRBJ1-4; the D is unclear. Trimming stripped 5 bases from V and 13 bases from J, with 14 bases between. This CDR3 spans 12 amino acids. Germline V lookup: CDR1 SEHNR, CDR2 FQNEAQ (reference sequence). The CDR3 DNA reads TGTGCCAGCAGCCCCCTGGGCCAGTCACTGTTTTTT. It is translated as CASSPLGQSLFF.

The chain uses TRBV7-2 and TRBJ1-1, with TRBD1 as a possible D gene (6 bases). This CDR3 is built from 14 residues. The ends were cut back, 2 bases at V and 6 bases at J, with 13 bases in the middle. CDR1 and CDR2 (germline): SGHTA, FQGNSA. The CDR3, as DNA: TGTGCCAGCAGCTTACTCGGGACAACCTCTGAAGCTTTCTTT. Translation: CASSLLGTTSEAFF.

The J gene is TRBJ2-3, the V gene TRBV6-5; 7 bases fit TRBD1. This CDR3 contains 15 residues. V trimming: 6 bases; J trimming: 0 bases; junction bases outside the gene matches: 6. Germline CDR1 and CDR2: MNHEY and SVGAGI. CDR3 sequence reads: CASSPGTVSTDTQYF. CDR3 nucleotides: TGTGCCAGCAGCCCCGGGACAGTCAGCACAGATACGCAGTATTTT.

The V and J genes are TRBV7-9 and TRBJ2-1; 10 bases agree with TRBD2. The junction had 8 bases not matched to a gene; V was cut back by 2 bases and J by 1 base. The germline V gene has CDR1 SEHNR and CDR2 FQNEAQ (reference sequence). The CDR3 extends over 18 amino acids. CDR3 DNA: TGTGCCAGCAGCTTACTAGCGGGAGTTATTGGTTCCTACAATGAGCAGTTCTTC. It translates to CASSLLAGVIGSYNEQFF.

The chain couples TRBV20-1 to TRBJ2-1, with 7 bases fitting TRBD1. CDR3 length: 11 residues. Trimming took 0 bases from V and 15 from J; bases not matched to a gene: 5. The germline V gene encodes CDR1 DFQATT and CDR2 SNEGSKA (reference sequence). In nucleotides, the CDR3 is TGCAGTGCTAGAGAGACAGGGCGTTGGTTCTTC. As protein: CSARETGRWFF.

The chain recombines TRBV18 with TRBJ2-2, with 9 bases aligning to TRBD2. V dropped 1 base and J dropped 6; count of bases not matched to a gene: 6. The CDR3 sequence is 16 residues long. Germline V gene sequence: CDR1 KGHSH, CDR2 LQKENI. DNA for the CDR3: TGTGCCAGCTCACCACTAGCGGGAGAGGTGGCCGGGGAGCTGTTTTTT. Translated, it gives CASSPLAGEVAGELFF. Full variable domain (missing parts from reference TRBV18 and TRBJ2-2): NAGVMQNPRHLVRRRGQEARLRCSPMKGHSHVYWYRQLPEEGLKFMVYLQKENIIDESGMPKERFSAEFPKEGPSILRIQQVVRGDSAAYFCASSPLAGEVAGELFFGEGSRLTVL.

This clone has a handful of counts. V is TRBV7-9 and J is TRBJ1-1; D is perhaps TRBD1 (6 bases). Germline V CDR1 and CDR2: SEHNR, FQNEAQ (reference sequence). The length of the CDR3 is 13 residues. Trimming took 2 bases from V and 6 from J, leaving 10 bases between them. The CDR3 is CASSLQGRAEAFF. The DNA of the CDR3 is TGTGCCAGCAGCTTACAGGGGAGGGCTGAAGCTTTCTTT.

This clone was recorded a few times. J is TRBJ1-5 and V is TRBV6-5, with 9 bases matching TRBD1. V lost 4 bases, J lost 5 bases, and 0 bases stayed unmatched. In germline, CDR1 is MNHEY, CDR2 SVGAGI. The CDR3 sequence is 13 residues long. CDR3 DNA: TGTGCCAGCAGTTGGGACAGGGATCAGCCCCAGCATTTT. This codes for CASSWDRDQPQHF.

V and J are TRBV11-2 and TRBJ2-2, with 9 nucleotides matching TRBD1. Germline V gene sequence: CDR1 SGHAT, CDR2 FQNNGV. V trimming: 5 bases; J trimming: 7 bases; junction bases outside the gene matches: 11. The CDR3 length is 16 residues. The CDR3 loop is CASSRRTGEQVGELFF. In DNA, the CDR3 is TGTGCCAGCAGCCGCAGGACAGGGGAGCAGGTCGGGGAGCTGTTTTTT.

The V gene is TRBV6-1, the J gene TRBJ2-7; D is possibly TRBD2 (6 bases). V was shortened by 2 bases and J by 5 bases, with 13 bases between the two germline ends. Germline lookup yields CDR1 MNHNS and CDR2 SASEGT. This CDR3 spans 14 amino acids. The CDR3 sequence is CASSERSREDEQYF. In nucleotides, the CDR3 is TGTGCCAGCAGTGAACGAAGCAGGGAGGACGAGCAGTACTTC.

This rearrangement joins TRBV18 to TRBJ2-2; D possibly corresponds to TRBD1 (5 bases). The CDR3 has 13 amino acids. V shed 1 base and J shed 7 bases, with 7 bases lying between them. The germline V gene has CDR1 KGHSH and CDR2 LQKENI. As DNA, the CDR3 is TGTGCCAGCTCACCACAGACAGTCGGGGAGCTGTTTTTT. Protein sequence: CASSPQTVGELFF.

The chain employs TRBV28 and TRBJ2-7; D ambiguous. This CDR3 region has 16 residues. Germline V gene data show CDR1 as MDHEN and CDR2 as SYDVKM. Trimming removed 3 bases from V and 1 base from J, with 16 bases in between. CDR3 bases: TGTGCCAGCAGTTTCCCCGAAAAAACCCGGTCCTACGAGCAGTACTTC. It translates to CASSFPEKTRSYEQYF.

The V gene is TRBV24-1, the J gene TRBJ2-7; perhaps TRBD1 as D (6 bases). The CDR3 covers 13 residues. Trimming took off 4 bases at V and 4 bases at J, with 10 bases between the two ends. CDR1 is KGHDR and CDR2 is SFDVKD in the germline V gene. The CDR3 sequence is CATSDSDSYEQYF. CDR3 coding DNA: TGTGCCACCAGTGACTCGGACAGTTACGAGCAGTACTTC.

This chain joins TRBV12-5 and TRBJ2-1; D perhaps matches TRBD1 (6 bases). Between the trimmed V and J ends, which lost 7 bases and 6 bases, there was a span of 19 bases. The CDR3 contains 15 residues. From germline, CDR1 is LGHNT and CDR2 FRNRAP. CDR3 residues: CASATQGGVGNEQFF. The CDR3 coding sequence is TGTGCTAGTGCAACGCAAGGGGGAGTGGGCAATGAGCAGTTCTTC.

A word on this clone: Other nucleotide sequences in the sample specify the same CDR3. The CDR3 DNA reads as TGTGCCAGCAGTTCGGGACAATATAATTCACCCCTCCACTTT. Translation gives CASSSGQYNSPLHF. The chain uses TRBV27 and TRBJ1-6; D is possibly TRBD1 (6 bases). The CDR3 is 14 residues long. From germline, CDR1 is MNHEY and CDR2 SMNVEV (reference sequence). V lost 4 bases and J 4 bases, leaving 8 bases between the germline ends.

V is TRBV19 and J is TRBJ2-1; D not certain. The CDR3 is 17 amino acids. From germline, CDR1 is LNHDA and CDR2 SQIVND (reference sequence). Trimming took 2 bases from V and 8 from J, leaving 22 bases between them. Here the CDR3 reads CASSILGAAPQLDEQFF. As DNA, the CDR3 is TGTGCCAGTAGTATACTCGGAGCCGCACCCCAGCTCGATGAGCAGTTCTTC.

The chain carries TRBV5-1 and TRBJ1-1; D remains unclear. The CDR3 sequence is 14 residues long. With 0 bases removed from V and 1 base from J, the gap between germline ends came to 7 bases. The germline V gene has CDR1 SGHRS and CDR2 YFSETQ. CDR3 loop: CASSLARGNTEAFF. In DNA, the CDR3 is TGCGCCAGCAGCTTGGCTCGGGGGAACACTGAAGCTTTCTTT.

This clone has ten or more counts. The V gene is TRBV29-1, the J gene TRBJ2-3; a weak D match, TRBD2 (5 bases). The CDR3 runs to 13 residues. The V end was cut by 6 bases, the J end by 5 bases, with 15 bases between. Per the germline V gene, CDR1 is SQVTM and CDR2 is ANQGSEA. The CDR3 sequence: CSVDPGGGDTQYF. The CDR3 nucleotides are TGCAGCGTGGACCCTGGAGGTGGAGATACGCAGTATTTT.